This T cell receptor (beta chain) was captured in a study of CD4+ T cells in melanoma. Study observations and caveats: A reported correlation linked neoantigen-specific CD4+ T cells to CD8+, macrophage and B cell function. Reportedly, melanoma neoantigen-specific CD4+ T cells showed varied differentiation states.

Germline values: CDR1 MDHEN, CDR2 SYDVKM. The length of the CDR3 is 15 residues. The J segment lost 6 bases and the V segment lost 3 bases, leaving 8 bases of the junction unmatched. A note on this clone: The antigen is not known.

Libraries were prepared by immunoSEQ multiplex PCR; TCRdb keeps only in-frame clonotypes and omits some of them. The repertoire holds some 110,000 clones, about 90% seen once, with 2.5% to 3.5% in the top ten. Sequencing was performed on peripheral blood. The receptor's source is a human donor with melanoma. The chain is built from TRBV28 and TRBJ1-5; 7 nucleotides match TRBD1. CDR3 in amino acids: CASSFRQGWGQPQHF. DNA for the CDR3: TGTGCCAGCAGTTTCCGACAGGGATGGGGTCAGCCCCAGCATTTT.